Sequencing of this T cell receptor beta chain was carried out in a study of cytotoxic CD8 clonotypes in ibrutinib-treated CLL. Deletions cut 3 bases from V and 0 bases from J, with 3 bases between. Germline V gene sequence: CDR1 SGDLS, CDR2 YYNGEE. This CDR3 contains 12 residues. Regarding this clone: Its target is not known.

Sequencing used immunoSEQ multiplex PCR; TCRdb keeps in-frame clones, though not all of them. The sample lists roughly 13,000 clones; approximately 52% were seen once. Study-level points and caveats: Clonality was elevated at ibrutinib response and had returned toward baseline at progression.

The receptor was isolated from a human donor with chronic lymphocytic leukemia. Sequencing used PBMCs, obtained at an approximately 23-month disease-progression time point, from a patient treated with ibrutinib. J is TRBJ2-5 and V is TRBV9; D unclear. CDR3 sequence: CASSGYQETQYF. CDR3 coding DNA: TGTGCCAGCAGCGGGTACCAAGAGACCCAGTACTTC.